This T cell receptor (beta chain) came from a study of identical twins (TCRdb year 2016). Regarding the study in general: TCR alpha and beta repertoires from monozygotic twins, unrelated adults of various ages and cord blood were deep-sequenced to test whether fetal clonotypes persist. To rule out contamination, the twin experiments were replicated at different times with different library preparation protocols.

CDR1 and CDR2 are read off the germline V gene (reference sequence) as DFQATT and SNEGSKA. Trimming accounts for 3 bases at V and 5 bases at J, while the number of junction bases matched to no gene is 11. Taken from cysteine to phenylalanine, the CDR3 has 15 residues. The DNA shown is the 45-base CDR3, in frame from base 1. Overall study outcomes, separate from this receptor: In monozygotic twins, recombination models systematically underestimated out-of-frame TCR alpha sharing, but the models matched the sharing seen between unrelated individuals. Invariant T cells such as MAIT and iNKT could partly confound zero-insertion analyses, although diverse VJ usage argued against such confounding for most clonotypes. Compared with coincidental sharing between unrelated individuals, an excess of low generation-probability sequences was observed among out-of-frame TCR alpha sequences shared between twins. In beta out-of-frame sequences, excess twin sharing was weaker, because having fewer shared sequences lowered the signal-to-noise ratio. Abundant cord blood beta clonotypes carried fewer insertions; young adult naive repertoires showed a weaker similar trend, while memory repertoires showed none. Because the same donors could not be followed over many years, the conclusions relied on cross-sectional statistical analysis.

Every donor was a healthy Caucasian. The researchers also sequenced three unrelated adults who were not twins: a male aged 18 to 29, a male aged 50 to 59, and a female aged 50 to 59. Using Miltenyi CD45RO+ enrichment and human naive T-cell isolation kits, memory (CD45RO+) and naive T cells were isolated from PBMC. Note on this clonotype: There is no known antigen for this receptor. One base away there is no much larger clone; base qualities are not given.

Library preparation employed 5' RACE. TCRdb records Illumina HiSeq 2000 as the sequencer. A universal primer binding site was added through template switching, and the final cDNA carried a unique molecular identifier so that TCR cDNA molecules could be counted accurately. Specific primers in the conserved constant-segment region were used to synthesize first-strand cDNA for the TCR alpha and beta chains. To control for contamination, every cDNA library was double barcoded, receiving both a SMART-Mk sample barcode and Illumina barcodes. TruSeq adapter sequences, together with Illumina sample barcodes, were added in two successive PCR steps. Sequencing of the TCR alpha and beta cDNA libraries was done on the Illumina HiSeq platform using custom primers. As for the original processing: Raw reads were processed with MiGEC to extract unique molecular identifiers, and MiXCR was used to determine CDR3 positions. Recombination models were inferred per individual with the repgenHMM and IGoR tools using an EM algorithm. Shared clonotypes were analyzed with the tcR package in R, and sharing was normalized by the product of cloneset sizes. To study raw recombination without the effects of thymic and clonal selection, out-of-frame nonproductive sequences were analyzed. In-frame beta chains were kept once TCRdb had trimmed the public reads at Q25 with fastp and called clones with MiXCR. When rows share a CDR3 protein, they turn into one entry using the most common DNA and genes. It is TCRdb's table, rather than the study itself, that gives the V and J calls and clone size. This sample comprises more than 650,000 distinct CDR3 sequences, over 5% of them detected only once. Around 2% of the sample rests with the top ten.

The TCR was taken from a man in his late teens or twenties in good health. Specimen: naive T cells sorted from blood. The cell subset or site label of this sample denotes: cells isolated with a human naive T-cell isolation kit. The chain links TRBV20-1 with TRBJ2-5, and 8 junctional nucleotides match TRBD1. The nucleotide sequence reads TGCAGTGCTAGTATGCCGACAGGGGCTGGGGAGACCCAGTACTTC. This encodes CSASMPTGAGETQYF.